The clone carrying this TCR beta chain was seen many times. Its target is not known. This entry is derived from a study of T cell repertoires in cytomegalovirus infection. CDR3 length: 12 amino acids. The junction had 2 bases not matched to a gene; V was cut back by 5 bases and J by 8 bases. CDR1 SGHVS and CDR2 FNYEAQ come from the germline V gene. TCRdb reanalysed the reads using MiXCR and keeps one entry per CDR3 protein. The sample holds some 70,000 distinct CDR3 sequences, 20% to 25% seen once. The source of this sequence is a human donor in good health (CMV status not recorded). Some clones in this sample may be carry-over from other donors' samples. Sequenced sample: PBMCs, sequenced either directly or after in vitro stimulation (not recorded which). The chain combines TRBV7-6 with TRBJ1-4; 7 bases match TRBD1. For the CDR3, the DNA is TGTGCCAGCAGCCCCAGGGGGGAAAAACTGTTTTTT. Translating gives CASSPRGEKLFF.